These T cell receptor beta chains were read from a single sample in a study of blood T cell repertoires in COVID-19. Using immunoSEQ multiplex PCR, the repertoire was profiled, and TCRdb retains in-frame clones only, with some absent. The sample consists of under 300,000 clones, over 75% of them appearing once. The sample taken for sequencing was peripheral blood. Receptors were obtained from a woman aged 40 to 49 who had recovered from COVID-19. CDR3s include the opening cysteine and the closing phenylalanine or tryptophan. The D gene is left open where the match is weak. Clone size is not always given. Where it is, it says once, few, many or a class for expanded clones.

TRBV6-2/TRBV6-3	TRBJ2-5	NA	NA	TGTGCCAGCAGTTACAACGCAGAACGGGGTAGGACCCAGTACTTC	CASSYNAERGRTQYF
TRBV13	TRBJ1-2	TRBD1	NA	TGTGCCAGCTCTTCGACAGGGGAGGATGGCTACACCTTC	CASSSTGEDGYTF
TRBV19	TRBJ2-3	TRBD2	once	TGTGCCAGTAGTATGCAGCTAGCGGGCACAGATACGCAGTATTTT	CASSMQLAGTDTQYF
TRBV5-4	TRBJ2-2	NA	few	TGTGCCAGCAGCAACAGGATGGGTCGCCTTTCCGGGGAGCTGTTTTTT	CASSNRMGRLSGELFF
TRBV6-2/TRBV6-3	TRBJ2-6	NA	NA	TGTGCCAGCAGTCTTGACAGCTCTGGGGCCAACGTCCTGACTTTC	CASSLDSSGANVLTF
TRBV19	TRBJ2-1	TRBD1	NA	TGTGCCAGTAGTATCATCGGGATCAGGGGGCCCTACAATGAGCAGTTCTTC	CASSIIGIRGPYNEQFF
TRBV6-2/TRBV6-3	TRBJ2-5	TRBD1	once	TGTGCCAGCAGTTACGATCCCCTTAAGACAGGGGCTTTCGAAGAGACCCAGTACTTC	CASSYDPLKTGAFEETQYF
TRBV5-5	TRBJ1-4	TRBD1	NA	TGTGCCAGCAGCTTAGCTGACAGGGCGGGAAAACTGTTTTTT	CASSLADRAGKLFF
TRBV2	TRBJ2-6	NA	NA	TGTGCCAGCAGTGAAAGGGAAAGGAGGTCTGGGGCCAACGTCCTGACTTTC	CASSERERRSGANVLTF
TRBV19	TRBJ2-3	TRBD1	NA	TGTGCCAGTAGTATCTTACAGGGGGACCCTAAGCAGCATACGCAGTATTTT	CASSILQGDPKQHTQYF
TRBV6-5	TRBJ2-2	TRBD1	NA	TGTGCCAGCAAAGGACAGGGTTACACCGGGGAGCTGTTTTTT	CASKGQGYTGELFF
TRBV28	TRBJ2-4	TRBD2	NA	TGTGCCAGCAGTAAGCGGGAGCTCTCAATTCAGTACTTC	CASSKRELSIQYF
TRBV4-2	TRBJ1-5	TRBD1	NA	TGTGCCAGCAGCCAAGAGGGCTCAGGGGGTAATAGCAATCAGCCCCAGCATTTT	CASSQEGSGGNSNQPQHF
TRBV5-1	TRBJ2-7	TRBD1	NA	TGCGCCAGCAGCTTGGACCGGACAGGGCCTAATTACTACGAGCAGTACTTC	CASSLDRTGPNYYEQYF
TRBV28	TRBJ2-1	TRBD2	NA	TGTGCCAGCAGACGACTAGCGGACTCCTACAATGAGCAGTTCTTC	CASRRLADSYNEQFF
TRBV6-2/TRBV6-3	TRBJ2-7	TRBD2	medium-sized	TGTGCCAGCAGTCAGGGACTAGCGGGAGGCCCCGCCGAGCAGTACTTC	CASSQGLAGGPAEQYF
TRBV28	TRBJ2-3	TRBD1	NA	TGTGCCAGCAGTTTCCGGACAGGGTTTAGCACAGATACGCAGTATTTT	CASSFRTGFSTDTQYF
TRBV29-1	TRBJ2-7	TRBD1	NA	TGCAGCGTTCCGCCCGACAGGGGAAGCGAGCAGTACTTC	CSVPPDRGSEQYF
TRBV18	TRBJ2-5	NA	NA	TGTGCCAGCTCCCTGGGGCAGTCGCAAGAGACCCAGTACTTC	CASSLGQSQETQYF
TRBV11-2	TRBJ2-7	TRBD2	NA	TGTGCCAGCAGCCCTTTCGGGAGGGGACTCCTCTACGAGCAGTACTTC	CASSPFGRGLLYEQYF
TRBV9	TRBJ1-2	NA	NA	TGTGCCAGCAGCCTTGGGGACGGGGAAGCGGGGAGCGGCTACACCTTC	CASSLGDGEAGSGYTF
TRBV12-3/TRBV12-4	TRBJ1-1	TRBD1	NA	TGTGCCAGCAACAGGGGCTACACTGAAGCTTTCTTT	CASNRGYTEAFF
TRBV21-1	TRBJ2-1	NA	NA	TGTGCCAGCAGCAACGGTAGCTCCTACAATGAGCAGTTCTTC	CASSNGSSYNEQFF
TRBV2	TRBJ1-4	NA	NA	TGTGCCAGCAGTAAATCGACAGGAACTAATGAAAAACTGTTTTTT	CASSKSTGTNEKLFF
TRBV7-2	TRBJ2-5	TRBD1	NA	TGTGCCAGCAGCTCCAACAGGGGGCGAAGAGAGACCCAGTACTTC	CASSSNRGRRETQYF
TRBV19	TRBJ1-2	NA	NA	TGTGCCAGTAGTTTTGTGGTCGCGTTTCGATCGTATGGCTACACCTTC	CASSFVVAFRSYGYTF
TRBV4-2	TRBJ2-1	TRBD1	few	TGTGCCAGCAGCCAAGCAAGGACAGGGGGTTTCAATGAGCAGTTCTTC	CASSQARTGGFNEQFF
TRBV6-2/TRBV6-3	TRBJ1-2	NA	NA	TGTGCCAGCAGTCCGCTGGGGGGGCGCTTAGATGGCTACACCTTC	CASSPLGGRLDGYTF
TRBV4-1	TRBJ2-7	NA	NA	TGCGCTAGCAGCCAAGACAGGTCGAGGGTATACGAGCAGTACTTC	CASSQDRSRVYEQYF
TRBV6-5	TRBJ1-2	TRBD1	NA	TGTGCCAGCGCCAAAACAGGGGGCGTTCATGGCTACACCTTC	CASAKTGGVHGYTF
TRBV27	TRBJ1-5	NA	NA	TGTGCCAGCGGAGCCCCAGGGTGGCAGCCCCAGCATTTT	CASGAPGWQPQHF
TRBV2	TRBJ1-5	TRBD1	NA	TGTGCCAGCAGAACAGGGGCTTCGAGCAATCAGCCCCAGCATTTT	CASRTGASSNQPQHF
TRBV7-9	TRBJ1-2	TRBD1	NA	TGTGCCAGCAGCGGTACAGGGGGCCTCTTCTATGGCTACACCTTC	CASSGTGGLFYGYTF
TRBV7-6	TRBJ1-2	TRBD1	NA	TGTGCCAGCAGCTTAGGGGTAGGGGGCGAAGGCTACACCTTC	CASSLGVGGEGYTF
TRBV7-8	TRBJ2-7	NA	NA	TGTGCCAGCAGCTATTCGGTCTACGAGCAGTACTTC	CASSYSVYEQYF
TRBV5-8	TRBJ2-7	NA	NA	TGTGCCAGCAGCTTTACTATATACGAGCAGTACTTC	CASSFTIYEQYF
TRBV19	TRBJ2-7	NA	NA	TGTGCCAGTAGTATAAGTTCAGGGTTCGGCTACGAGCAGTACTTC	CASSISSGFGYEQYF
TRBV30	TRBJ1-4	NA	few	TGTGCCTCGACAGAGTCTAATGAAAAACTGTTTTTT	CASTESNEKLFF
TRBV4-3	TRBJ2-7	TRBD2	NA	TGCGCCAGCTCCCGGCTAGCGGGAGGCCCTCTCTACGAGCAGTACTTC	CASSRLAGGPLYEQYF
TRBV7-2	TRBJ2-5	TRBD2	NA	TGTGCCAGCAGCTCTTCGACTAGCGGCCCAGGGGAGACCCAGTACTTC	CASSSSTSGPGETQYF
TRBV7-9	TRBJ2-2	NA	NA	TGTGCCAGCAGCTTATACTCCACCGGGGAGCTGTTTTTT	CASSLYSTGELFF
TRBV7-8	TRBJ2-1	TRBD2	few	TGTGCCAGCAGCCCCGTGGTAGCGGGAGGGAATGAGCAGTTCTTC	CASSPVVAGGNEQFF
TRBV3-1/TRBV3-2	TRBJ1-6	TRBD1	NA	TGTGCCAGCAGCCGACAGGGCAATAATTCACCCCTCCACTTT	CASSRQGNNSPLHF
TRBV30	TRBJ2-1	TRBD1	NA	TGTGCCTGGAGTGTACTAAGGGGGCAGCAGTTCTTC	CAWSVLRGQQFF
TRBV6-1	TRBJ2-7	NA	NA	TGTGCCAGCAGTGCACGACAGACAGACCCTTCACGCGCTTACGAGCAGTACTTC	CASSARQTDPSRAYEQYF
TRBV28	TRBJ2-7	TRBD2	NA	TGTGCCAGCAGTTTCCGAGCGGGAGTCAACGAGCAGTACTTC	CASSFRAGVNEQYF
TRBV28	TRBJ1-2	NA	NA	TGTGCCAGCAGCATAAAGGGGGGCTACACCTTC	CASSIKGGYTF
TRBV7-9	TRBJ2-5	TRBD1	NA	TGTGCCAGCAGCTCGCAACGCGGGACAGGGGGCCAAGAGACCCAGTACTTC	CASSSQRGTGGQETQYF
TRBV5-1	TRBJ2-3	NA	once	TGCGCCAGCAGCTTGGTAGGGGGAGGGCACACAGATACGCAGTATTTT	CASSLVGGGHTDTQYF
TRBV4-1	TRBJ2-7	TRBD2	few	TGCGCCAGCAGCCAAGGACTAGCGGGATCCAGGGCGTTCGAGCAGTACTTC	CASSQGLAGSRAFEQYF
TRBV11-3	TRBJ2-2	NA	NA	TGTGCCAGCAGCTTAGCGGGGAACGTGCGCGGGGAGCTGTTTTTT	CASSLAGNVRGELFF
TRBV6-2/TRBV6-3	TRBJ2-3	NA	NA	TGTGCCAGCAGTTACTCATCGGAGAAACCGACTACCACAGATACGCAGTATTTT	CASSYSSEKPTTTDTQYF